This TCR beta chain derives from a study of cytomegalovirus exposure and HLA in healthy donors. The study, taken as a whole, reports: What TCR beta sequences reportedly achieved was accurate prediction of HLA-A and HLA-B alleles in most subjects. Confirmation in vitro established that three CMV-associated chains were specific for CMV antigens.

This clone was recorded only once. The target antigen is unknown. The V gene lost 6 bases and the J gene lost 5 bases, with 8 bases spanning the gap. Germline V lookup: CDR1 MNHEY, CDR2 SVGAGI. CDR3 length: 11 residues. PCR used 60 Vbeta primers and 13 Jbeta primers. Libraries were prepared by immunoSEQ multiplex PCR; TCRdb keeps only in-frame clonotypes and omits some of them. The sample consists of 150,000 to 200,000 clones, less than 80% of them appearing once. The TCR was taken from a female donor in good health and CMV-seronegative. The chain has TRBV6-5 and TRBJ2-7; weak D call: TRBD1 (6 bases). The sample taken for sequencing was PBMCs. In DNA, the CDR3 is TGTGCCAGCAGCAGGGACAACGAGCAGTACTTC. Protein product: CASSRDNEQYF.